This entry describes one T cell receptor beta chain. Its binding antigen is unknown. Base qualities are not recorded, but no much larger clone differs from it by a single base. The germline V gene (reference sequence) supplies CDR1 DFQATT and CDR2 SNEGSKA. Reading from cysteine to phenylalanine, the CDR3 counts 13 amino acids. Solely the CDR3 DNA is kept, with 39 bases framed from the first base. V is shortened by 5 bases, J by 10 bases, and the region joining them spans 18 bases. This entry comes from a study of CD8 T cells in ankylosing spondylitis (dated by TCRdb to the late 2010s). Broadly, across the study: The study profiled T cell receptor beta repertoires in healthy donors and ankylosing spondylitis patients to find disease-linked TCR variants. The whole study cohort included 108 healthy donors and around 25 ankylosing spondylitis patients. Peripheral blood was sampled, and synovial fluid was also collected from ankylosing spondylitis patients. Results and caveats for the whole study, not just this receptor: Blood from ankylosing spondylitis patients appeared to be characterized by a TCR beta motif made up of under ten highly homologous amino acid variants. Some of the motif variants had been reported before in the synovial fluid and blood of reactive arthritis patients, a finding that suggests common disease-initiation mechanisms. The disease-linked clones had a CD8+ phenotype and were found at relatively low frequencies in peripheral blood. According to the report, matched synovial fluid samples from ankylosing spondylitis patients were significantly enriched for the disease-linked clones.

The run used an Illumina HiSeq 2500. Quantitative 5'-RACE with molecular barcodes was used to prepare TCR beta libraries. Under the source paper's analysis protocol: A new computational method based on a probabilistic model of VDJ rearrangement was used to identify disease-linked TCR variants. TCRdb reprocessing: public reads trimmed at Q25 with fastp, clones called with MiXCR, in-frame beta chains kept. Duplicate CDR3 protein sequences are folded into a single record with the most common DNA and genes. TCRdb's processing, not the authors' own work, is the source of the V and J calls. The sample contains about 840,000 distinct CDR3 sequences, roughly 12% of them found a single time. Clones ranked in the top ten supply 0.45% to 0.6% of the sample.

Sequenced input: blood, either unsorted or a sorted T cell fraction (not recorded which). The chain is made from TRBV20-1 and TRBJ2-1; TRBD2 is possibly the D segment (6 matching bases). This clonotype was obtained from a male donor with ankylosing spondylitis. The nucleotides are TGCAGTGCTTTTCAGACTAGTCTGGGCGAGCAGTTCTTC. It encodes CSAFQTSLGEQFF.